These 2 T cell receptor beta chains came from one sample sequenced in a study of identical twins. Each CDR3 protein gets one entry after TCRdb re-called the 5' RACE reads with MiXCR. The sample includes nearly 900,000 distinct CDR3 sequences, about 12% of them seen just once. This sample also belongs to another study, concerning yellow fever vaccine responses in identical twins.

The sequenced sample consisted of PBMCs. These receptors were collected from a woman younger than 30 in good health.

The V and J genes are TRBV12-3 or TRBV12-4 and TRBJ1-2; D perhaps matches TRBD1 (5 bases). V was pared by 6 bases and J by 4 bases, with 18 bases between. The CDR3 loop spans 15 amino acids. CDR3 nucleotides: TGTGCCAGCAGCCGGGGACGCGAGATCACCTATGGCTACACCTTC. This codes for CASSRGREITYGYTF.

This chain links TRBV2 with TRBJ2-2, with TRBD1 matching 8 bases. This CDR3 spans 15 amino acids. With 5 bases clipped from V and 5 bases from J, the junction kept 7 bases outside the gene matches. Germline lookup yields CDR1 SNHLY and CDR2 FYNNEI. CDR3 in amino acids: CASSYQGAETGELFF. The CDR3 region has the DNA TGTGCCAGCAGTTACCAGGGGGCTGAGACCGGGGAGCTGTTTTTT.